This record looks at one TCR beta chain sequence and its context. At one end the junction does not follow the germline gene, possibly because of a read error. This sample is drawn from a study of T cell changes during pregnancy in multiple sclerosis. The data were produced by immunoSEQ multiplex PCR, yet TCRdb's version contains in-frame clones alone and is incomplete. This table holds 20,000 or so clones, 80% to 90% found once. Per germline, CDR1 GTSNPN and CDR2 SVGIG (reference sequence). The CDR3 has 14 residues. This TCR derives from a female donor in good health, enrolled as a control in a pregnancy study. The sequenced sample was CD8+ T cells from peripheral blood mononuclear cells, obtained after pregnancy. The chain uses TRBV30 and TRBJ1-4; a weak D match, TRBD1 (6 bases). The CDR3 region is CASLGGVTSEKLFF. As DNA, the CDR3 is TGTGCCTCCCTAGGGGGGGTGACTAGTGAAAAACTGTTTTTT.